In its sample, the clone carrying this TCR beta chain was seen once. Its cognate antigen is unknown. Each subset's genomic DNA was shared equally among a number of immunoSEQ plates. Under the authors' procedure: Sequence data from immunoSEQ were junction-only and lacked quality scores; consequently, filtering differed. Using immunoSEQ multiplex PCR, the repertoire was profiled, and TCRdb retains in-frame clones only, with some absent. From that table come the V and J calls and clone size; the DNA was used to work out D and trimming. The sample contains approximately 700,000 clones, about three quarters of which appear only once. The J segment lost 6 bases and the V segment lost 4 bases, leaving 6 bases of the junction unmatched. Germline loops: CDR1 LNHNV, CDR2 YYDKDF (reference sequence). The CDR3 is 13 amino acids. This sample is drawn from a study of shared clonotypes between healthy human individuals.

Study results and caveats: Naive subsets, compared against memory subsets, generally had larger estimated richness values. Represented diversity, genetic and exposure-history alike, was limited by few donors.

This TCR came from a woman in her thirties in good health. Sequencing was performed on memory CD4+ T cells sorted from blood. Described subset: CD45RA-negative fraction. The chain combines TRBV15 with TRBJ2-7, with 7 nucleotides matching TRBD2. The CDR3 sequence: CATSTTSVGEQYF. As DNA, the CDR3 is TGTGCCACCAGCACCACTAGCGTTGGCGAGCAGTACTTC.